This T cell receptor beta chain was retrieved from a study of blood T cell repertoires in COVID-19. Overall study context: Sites in the United States, Italy and Spain provided acute and convalescent COVID-19 samples.

CDR1 LGHDT and CDR2 YNNKEL come from the germline V gene (reference sequence). V was clipped by 0 bases and J by 2 bases, with 10 bases between them. This CDR3 is 16 amino acids long. Seattle patients were enrolled while actively infected and followed longitudinally. As handled by the study authors: Amplification of reference gene primers was used by the study to estimate nucleated cell counts. TCRdb's copy holds only in-frame clones and misses some; the assay was immunoSEQ multiplex PCR. The V and J calls and the clone size are those of that table, but D and trimming were determined from the DNA. Found here are more than 300,000 clones, under 90% of them singletons; the top ten hold about 2%.

Material for sequencing was peripheral blood. The sequence was collected from a woman aged 25 to 39 with COVID-19, enrolled during active disease. The genes are TRBV3-1 (or the pseudogene TRBV3-2) and TRBJ2-2; D is ambiguous. The CDR3 loop reads CASSQDTGLNTGELFF. The CDR3 bases are TGTGCCAGCAGCCAAGATACTGGGCTCAACACCGGGGAGCTGTTTTTT.